Here is one TCR beta chain with its context. The J segment lost 3 bases and the V segment lost 7 bases, leaving 9 bases of the junction unmatched. The CDR3 extends over 14 amino acids. Germline CDR1 MNHEY, CDR2 SVGAGI. The method was immunoSEQ multiplex PCR; TCRdb's version includes in-frame clones alone and lacks a portion of them. Of 40,000 to 55,000 clones listed, roughly 90% are singletons. The sample originates from a study of control samples from healthy donors and cancer patients. The J gene is TRBJ2-7, the V gene TRBV6-5; 7 nucleotides match TRBD1. The source of this sequence is a woman aged 40 to 55 with head and neck cancer. Source material: PBMCs. The CDR3 sequence is CASTVDRAYYEQYF. The CDR3 bases are TGTGCCAGCACTGTCGACAGGGCCTACTACGAGCAGTACTTC.